Below are 15 T cell receptor beta chains sequenced from a single sample in a study of T cells in Graves' hyperthyroidism and ophthalmopathy (dated by TCRdb to about 2019). Libraries came from multiplex PCR. For sequencing, an Illumina HiSeq 2000 was employed. TCR beta CDR3 regions were amplified from RNA transcripts. A first-round RT-PCR of the TCR CDR3 used the HTBI primer set with the Qiagen OneStep RT-PCR kit. Using fastp trimming at Q25 and MiXCR clonotype assembly, TCRdb reanalyzed the public sequencing data and kept in-frame beta chains. Each CDR3 protein appears once, grouped with its most common genes and DNA. Within this sample are 350,000 or so distinct CDR3 sequences, with approximately 18% of them counted one time only. The leading ten clones occupy around 15% of the sample. Material for sequencing was blood. These receptors were taken from a woman in her thirties or forties with Graves' ophthalmopathy.

This clonotype was picked up many times. V and J are TRBV7-9 and TRBJ1-2, with 8 bases fitting TRBD1. This CDR3 region has 15 residues. CDR1 is SEHNR and CDR2 is FQNEAQ in the germline V gene (reference sequence). The V segment lost 6 bases and the J segment 8 bases; nucleotides outside the gene matches: 14. The CDR3 DNA is TGTGCCAGCAGGGGGACAGGCCCTCCTATATCCGGCTACACCTTC. Its translation is CASRGTGPPISGYTF. Full variable domain (remainder filled in from reference TRBV7-9 and TRBJ1-2): DTGVSQNPRHKITKRGQNVTFRCDPISEHNRLYWYRQTLGQGPEFLTYFQNEAQLEKSRLLSDRFSAERPKGSFSTLEIQRTEQGDSAMYLCASRGTGPPISGYTFGSGTRLTVV.

This clonotype was counted many times. The rearrangement uses TRBV2 and TRBJ1-1, with D uncertain. V was shortened by 7 bases and J by 1 base, with 13 bases between the two germline ends. The CDR3 has 14 residues. In germline, CDR1 is SNHLY, CDR2 FYNNEI. DNA of the CDR3: TGTGCCAGCAACCGGGCGAGGACGAACACTGAAGCTTTCTTT. Residues: CASNRARTNTEAFF.

This chain uses TRBV6-1 with TRBJ2-7; the D gene is possibly TRBD1 (6 bases). This CDR3 has 15 amino acids. Germline V gives CDR1 MNHNS, CDR2 SASEGT. V lost 0 bases and J lost 7, with 16 bases in between. The DNA of the CDR3 is TGTGCCAGCAGTGAAGCCCCAGGGGCTGCGCCAGAGCAGTACTTC. Translating gives CASSEAPGAAPEQYF.

This clonotype was seen repeatedly, ten times or more. The chain employs TRBV24-1 and TRBJ2-5; a weak D match, TRBD2 (5 bases). CDR1 and CDR2 from the germline V gene are KGHDR and SFDVKD. This CDR3 spans 12 amino acids. Trimming pared 6 bases from V and 5 bases from J, leaving 9 bases between. This CDR3 reads CATSSTGETQYF. Here the CDR3 DNA reads TGTGCCACCAGTTCCACGGGGGAGACCCAGTACTTC.

Ten or more counts support this clonotype. The chain combines TRBV6-2 or TRBV6-3 with TRBJ1-5; D is uncertain. The CDR3 extends over 18 amino acids. V was pared by 0 bases and J by 0 bases, with 15 bases between. Germline V CDR1 and CDR2: MNHEY, SVGEGT. The CDR3 bases are TGTGCCAGCAGTTACTCGAGGCCGGAGGGTAATAGCAATCAGCCCCAGCATTTT. Translating gives CASSYSRPEGNSNQPQHF.

This clonotype was detected ten times or more. The rearrangement uses TRBV28 and TRBJ2-7; D may be TRBD1 or TRBD2 (5 bases each). Trimming cost V 2 bases and J 3 bases, with 11 bases left between them. The CDR3 has 14 amino acids. Germline-derived CDR1 and CDR2 are MDHEN and SYDVKM. CDR3 sequence reads: CASSLTAGSYEQYF. The CDR3, as DNA: TGTGCCAGCAGTTTAACGGCAGGGAGCTACGAGCAGTACTTC.

This clonotype came up many times. The V call is TRBV13, the J call TRBJ1-1; D is unclear. Germline V gene lookup returns CDR1 PRHDT and CDR2 FYEKMQ (reference sequence). Trimming took off 3 bases at V and 0 bases at J, with 8 bases between the two ends. The CDR3 is made up of 14 amino acids. The DNA of the CDR3 is TGTGCCAGCAGCTTCCCCGCCATGAACACTGAAGCTTTCTTT. This encodes CASSFPAMNTEAFF.

This clonotype was observed at least ten times. This chain connects TRBV30 to TRBJ1-5; D might be TRBD1 (5 bases). V was shortened by 3 bases and J by 5 bases, with 8 bases between the two germline ends. CDR1 and CDR2 from the germline V gene are GTSNPN and SVGIG (reference sequence). This CDR3 has 12 residues. CDR3 bases: TGTGCCTGGAGCCAGGGATATCAGCCCCAGCATTTT. It is translated as CAWSQGYQPQHF. The whole variable domain, remainder taken from reference TRBV30 and TRBJ1-5, is SQTIHQWPATLVQPVGSPLSLECTVEGTSNPNLYWYRQAAGRGLQLLFYSVGIGQISSEVPQNLSASRPQDRQFILSSKKLLLSDSGFYLCAWSQGYQPQHFGDGTRLSIL.

This clonotype was detected a few times. V is TRBV19 and J is TRBJ2-7; the match to TRBD2 covers 7 bases. V was pared by 5 bases and J by 2 bases, with 9 bases of the junction left unmatched. The CDR3 runs to 15 residues. Germline CDR1 LNHDA, CDR2 SQIVND (reference sequence). This CDR3 reads CASSPGGTGAYEQYF. Here the CDR3 DNA reads TGTGCCAGTAGTCCGGGGGGTACGGGAGCCTACGAGCAGTACTTC. Based on the CDR3 plus reference TRBV19 and TRBJ2-7, the full variable domain is DGGITQSPKYLFRKEGQNVTLSCEQNLNHDAMYWYRQDPGQGLRLIYYSQIVNDFQKGDIAEGYSVSREKKESFPLTVTSAQKNPTAFYLCASSPGGTGAYEQYFGPGTRLTVT.

This clonotype was detected ten times or more. The chain couples TRBV12-3 or TRBV12-4 to TRBJ1-1; no definite D call. CDR3 length: 13 residues. V lost 7 bases, J lost 1 base, and 10 bases lay in between. Here the CDR3 DNA reads TGTGCCAGCAAGGCCCCAGGGAACACTGAAGCTTTCTTT. It codes for CASKAPGNTEAFF.

This clonotype showed up many times. V gene TRBV6-5 combines with J gene TRBJ1-5, with unresolved D. This CDR3 has 13 amino acids. Germline CDR1 and CDR2: MNHEY and SVGAGI. Deletions cut 10 bases from V and 1 base from J, with 11 bases between. In DNA form, the CDR3 reads TGTGCCACAGCGGGGTGGAGCAATCAGCCCCAGCATTTT. Its translation: CATAGWSNQPQHF.

There are many counts of this clonotype. The chain carries TRBV20-1 and TRBJ2-7, with TRBD1 identical over 7 bases. The CDR3 is made up of 16 amino acids. The germline gives CDR1 DFQATT, CDR2 SNEGSKA (reference sequence). V was clipped by 7 bases and J by 2 bases; unmatched bases: 17. The CDR3 region has the DNA TGCAGTGGGTTAGACCACGGGACAGCGTTCGCCTACGAGCAGTACTTC. It translates to CSGLDHGTAFAYEQYF.

The count of this clonotype is one. At one end the junction does not follow the germline gene, possibly because of a read error. The chain has TRBV28 and TRBJ1-3; a weak D match, TRBD1 (5 bases). This CDR3 contains 14 residues. Germline V CDR1 and CDR2: MDHEN, SYDVKM. The CDR3 region has the DNA TGTGCCAGCAGTTTCGAGGGGATTGGAAACACCATATCTTTT. This gives the protein CASSFEGIGNTISF.

In its sample, this clonotype was seen many times. The V call is TRBV5-1, the J call TRBJ2-2; perhaps TRBD1 as D (6 bases). This CDR3 is built from 17 residues. Trimming shortened V by 4 bases and J by 1 base, and 17 bases separated the two germline ends. Germline-derived CDR1 and CDR2 are SGHRS and YFSETQ. Here the CDR3 DNA reads TGCGCCAGCAGCCCGCACCCCGGGACAATGAACACCGGGGAGCTGTTTTTT. This translates into CASSPHPGTMNTGELFF.

This chain joins TRBV19 and TRBJ2-7; 8 nucleotides align to TRBD2. Losses at the gene ends were 6 bases for V and 0 bases for J; bases not matched to a gene: 7. Per germline, CDR1 LNHDA and CDR2 SQIVND (reference sequence). This CDR3 is built from 15 residues. CDR3 in amino acids: CASRALAGSSYEQYF. The CDR3 DNA is TGTGCCAGTAGGGCCTTAGCGGGGTCCTCCTACGAGCAGTACTTC.